This is a list of T cell receptor beta chains from one sample in a study of T cells after yellow fever vaccination. TCRdb re-called the 5' RACE reads with MiXCR, one entry per CDR3 protein. The sample carries 200,000 to 300,000 distinct CDR3 sequences, approximately 6.7% recorded once. Source: CD4+ T cells sorted from PBMCs, taken on the day of the yellow fever booster vaccination. These receptors all come from a man younger than 40 who received the YFV17D yellow fever vaccine. Each CDR3 is given without its conserved first and last residue. The D gene is left open where the match is weak.

>TRBD2|TRBV6-1|TRBJ2-1
ASKRLAGDYEQF
>TRBD1|TRBV4-2|TRBJ2-7
ASSQEERTGVDEQY
>-|TRBV20-1|TRBJ1-5
SAGGGGNQTQH
>-|TRBV14|TRBJ2-1
ASRRLGLSEQF
>TRBD2|TRBV7-2|TRBJ2-2
ASRETSGRSGELF
>-|TRBV12-3/TRBV12-4|TRBJ1-5
ASSFKGGSNQPQH
>-|TRBV20-1|TRBJ2-3
SACLRDLGDTQY
>-|TRBV12-3/TRBV12-4|TRBJ2-1
ASSLAGGPPNEQF
>-|TRBV5-1|TRBJ2-7
ASSLNSFEGWNEQY
>-|TRBV21-1|TRBJ2-4
ASSKDKAKNIQY
>-|TRBV20-1|TRBJ2-7
SARDSGGPYEQY
>TRBD1|TRBV12-5|TRBJ1-5
ASGQGGMGNQPQH
>TRBD1|TRBV20-1|TRBJ2-1
SAAGQGRGEQF
>TRBD1|TRBV4-3|TRBJ2-5
ASSQDGSTGAQETQY